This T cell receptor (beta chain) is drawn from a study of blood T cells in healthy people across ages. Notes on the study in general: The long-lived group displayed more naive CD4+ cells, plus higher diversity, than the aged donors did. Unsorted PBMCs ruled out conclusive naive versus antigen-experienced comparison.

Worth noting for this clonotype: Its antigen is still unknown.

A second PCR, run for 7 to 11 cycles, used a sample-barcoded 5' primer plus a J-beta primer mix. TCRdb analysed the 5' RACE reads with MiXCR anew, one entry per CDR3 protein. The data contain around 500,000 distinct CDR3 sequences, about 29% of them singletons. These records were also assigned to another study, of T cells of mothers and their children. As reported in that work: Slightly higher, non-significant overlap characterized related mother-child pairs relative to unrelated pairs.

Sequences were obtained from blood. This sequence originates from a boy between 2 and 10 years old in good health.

CDR3: CSVEERQRERGGYTF. The CDR3 nucleotides are TGCAGCGTTGAAGAACGCCAGAGAGAAAGGGGTGGCTACACCTTC. V and J are TRBV29-1 and TRBJ1-2; D might be TRBD1 (5 bases). Trimming cost V 0 bases and J 7 bases, with 18 bases left between them. The CDR3 covers 15 residues. Germline V lookup: CDR1 SQVTM, CDR2 ANQGSEA.